One sample yielded the 17 T cell receptor beta chains listed below, sequenced in a study of T cell repertoires in cytomegalovirus infection. In TCRdb, the reads were re-called with MiXCR into one record per CDR3 protein. Of 740,000 or so distinct CDR3 sequences listed, about 40% are singletons. Source material: PBMCs. Receptor source: a human donor in good health (CMV status not recorded). Some clones in this sample may be carry-over from other donors' samples.

Here the CDR3 DNA reads TGTGCCAGCAGTTTGATCCCGGTTACTAACTATGGCTACACCTTC. Residues: CASSLIPVTNYGYTF. The chain joins TRBV28 to TRBJ1-2, with unresolved D. Per the germline V gene, CDR1 is MDHEN and CDR2 is SYDVKM. Trimming left V 3 bases short and J 0 bases short, with 11 bases between. The CDR3 runs to 15 residues.

V usage is TRBV28 and J usage is TRBJ1-4, with a weak D call TRBD1 (5 bases). Trimming left V 7 bases short and J 8 bases short, with 23 bases between. The CDR3 extends over 16 amino acids. Germline CDR1 MDHEN, CDR2 SYDVKM. The CDR3 protein is CASTSLGEPVREKLFF. DNA of the CDR3: TGTGCCAGCACCTCCCTGGGGGAGCCCGTCAGGGAAAAACTGTTTTTT.

The table lists this clonotype with a few counts. This rearrangement joins TRBV19 to TRBJ1-1, with D possibly being TRBD1 (5 bases). CDR3 length: 12 amino acids. With 7 bases removed from V and 5 bases from J, the gap between germline ends came to 11 bases. Germline-derived CDR1 and CDR2 are LNHDA and SQIVND (reference sequence). The CDR3 sequence is CASMNQGTEAFF. The CDR3, as DNA: TGTGCCAGTATGAACCAGGGTACTGAAGCTTTCTTT.

This rearrangement joins TRBV20-1 to TRBJ1-1; D ambiguous. Germline V gene data show CDR1 as DFQATT and CDR2 as SNEGSKA (reference sequence). V shed 4 bases and J shed 5 bases, with 14 bases lying between them. The CDR3 spans 13 residues. CDR3 residues: CSATRTGGTEAFF. In DNA form, the CDR3 reads TGCAGTGCTACACGGACGGGTGGGACTGAAGCTTTCTTT.

The rearrangement joins TRBV5-1 to TRBJ1-6; 7 bases are shared with TRBD1. This CDR3 region has 15 residues. CDR1 SGHRS and CDR2 YFSETQ come from the germline V gene. V trimming: 0 bases; J trimming: 14 bases; junction bases outside the gene matches: 11. The DNA of the CDR3 is TGCGCCAGCAGCTTGGCTGGGACAGCCCCCCTGGCCCTCCACTTT. Encoded protein: CASSLAGTAPLALHF. Variable domain in full (rest from reference TRBV5-1 and TRBJ1-6): KAGVTQTPRYLIKTRGQQVTLSCSPISGHRSVSWYQQTPGQGLQFLFEYFSETQRNKGNFPGRFSGRQFSNSRSEMNVSTLELGDSALYLCASSLAGTAPLALHFGNGTRLTVT.

V and J are TRBV20-1 and TRBJ1-3; D uncertain. The CDR3 sequence is 13 residues long. Germline CDR1 is DFQATT and CDR2 is SNEGSKA (reference sequence). Between the trimmed V and J ends, which lost 3 bases and 0 bases, there was a span of 6 bases. CDR3 in amino acids: CSARPSSGNTIYF. In DNA, the CDR3 is TGCAGTGCTAGGCCGAGCTCTGGAAACACCATATATTTT.

A note on this clonotype: A read error may explain this, as a much larger clone is one base away. The chain uses TRBV11-2 and TRBJ2-1; D not resolved. This CDR3 is built from 14 residues. Germline CDR1 reads SGHAT; CDR2 reads FQNNGV. The DNA for the CDR3 is TGTGCCAGCAGCTTAGAGTCTAGTCGCAATGAGCAGTTATTC. Amino acid sequence: CASSLESSRNEQLF.

V gene TRBV29-1 combines with J gene TRBJ2-7; weak D call: TRBD2 (6 bases). The CDR3 totals 13 residues. The germline V gene encodes CDR1 SQVTM and CDR2 ANQGSEA. The ends were cut back, 6 bases at V and 6 bases at J, with 18 bases in the middle. The CDR3 spells CSVPDGSGSEQYF. CDR3 in DNA: TGCAGCGTCCCGGACGGGAGCGGCTCCGAGCAGTACTTC.

The gene calls are TRBV7-9 and TRBJ2-1, with 9 positions matching TRBD2. Trimming at V came to 2 bases and at J to 5 bases, leaving 7 bases not matched to a gene. This CDR3 is built from 16 residues. Germline lookup yields CDR1 SEHNR and CDR2 FQNEAQ (reference sequence). The chain's CDR3 is CASSLIAGGPHNEQFF. The CDR3 bases are TGTGCCAGCAGCTTAATCGCGGGAGGGCCCCACAATGAGCAGTTCTTC.

This clonotype was counted ten times or more. The CDR3 DNA reads as TGTGCCAGCAGCTTACAGGGGGCAGAGACCCAGTACTTC. Encoded protein: CASSLQGAETQYF. The chain uses TRBV7-2 and TRBJ2-5; 8 positions agree with TRBD1. The germline V gene has CDR1 SGHTA and CDR2 FQGNSA. CDR3 length equals 13 residues. V shed 2 bases and J 4 bases; nucleotides not matched to a gene: 0.

This clonotype has more than one count but fewer than ten. This chain joins TRBV27 and TRBJ2-5; D remains unclear. The CDR3 is 14 residues long. Deletions cut 1 base from V and 0 bases from J, with 6 bases between. Germline-derived CDR1 and CDR2 are MNHEY and SMNVEV (reference sequence). This CDR3 reads CASSLYRDQETQYF. CDR3 coding DNA: TGTGCCAGCAGTTTATACCGGGACCAAGAGACCCAGTACTTC.

This clonotype has only a few counts. The chain uses TRBV4-1 and TRBJ2-3; no clear D. The V gene lost 4 bases and the J gene lost 0 bases, with 14 bases spanning the gap. In germline, CDR1 is MGHRA, CDR2 YSYEKL. CDR3 length: 16 residues. CDR3 sequence (DNA): TGCGCCAGCAGCCTCAAGCCCGACGGAAGCACAGATACGCAGTATTTT. Translated: CASSLKPDGSTDTQYF.

The chain carries TRBV9 and TRBJ2-1, with D tentatively TRBD2 (5 bases). This CDR3 region has 16 residues. Germline V CDR1 and CDR2: SGDLS, YYNGEE. With 2 bases removed from V and 1 base from J, the gap between germline ends came to 13 bases. The CDR3 spells CASSVHLRDSYNEQFF. In DNA form, the CDR3 reads TGTGCCAGCAGCGTCCACCTTCGGGATTCCTACAATGAGCAGTTCTTC.

The V call is TRBV24-1, the J call TRBJ2-5; 8 bases line up with TRBD1. The V gene's germline CDR1 is KGHDR and CDR2 SFDVKD. Trimming took 2 bases from V and 1 from J; bases not matched to a gene: 2. This CDR3 has 15 amino acids. The CDR3 reads CATSDWTGTQETQYF. In nucleotides, the CDR3 is TGTGCCACCAGTGATTGGACAGGGACCCAAGAGACCCAGTACTTC.

This sequence joins TRBV6-2 or TRBV6-3 and TRBJ2-3; possibly TRBD2 for D (7 bases). V gave up 2 bases and J gave up 1 base, with 16 bases separating them. CDR3 length: 17 amino acids. The germline CDR1 and CDR2 sequences are MNHEY and SVGEGT. For the CDR3, the DNA is TGTGCCAGCAGTTACCTGGAGGGGGGGGCCCGCACAGATACGCAGTATTTT. This translates into CASSYLEGGARTDTQYF.

This clonotype was recorded at least ten times. The rearrangement joins TRBV7-2 to TRBJ1-5; D is unresolved. The CDR3 spans 15 residues. Germline CDR1 reads SGHTA; CDR2 reads FQGNSA. V lost 4 bases and J 4 bases, leaving 14 bases between the germline ends. The CDR3 region has the DNA TGTGCCAGCAGCTCCTTTGACTCTTTTAATCAGCCCCAGCATTTT. This gives the protein CASSSFDSFNQPQHF. The full variable domain, rest sourced from reference TRBV7-2 and TRBJ1-5, is GAGVSQSPSNKVTEKGKDVELRCDPISGHTALYWYRQSLGQGLEFLIYFQGNSAPDKSGLPSDRFSAERTGGSVSTLTIQRTQQEDSAVYLCASSSFDSFNQPQHFGDGTRLSIL.

The chain joins TRBV28 to TRBJ1-1; D may be TRBD1 (5 bases). This CDR3 spans 14 amino acids. The V end lost 8 bases, the J end lost 4 bases, and 17 bases lay between the germline ends. Germline V gene lookup returns CDR1 MDHEN and CDR2 SYDVKM. CDR3 sequence reads: CASVSRQKGTEAFF. The DNA of the CDR3 is TGTGCCAGCGTTTCTCGACAGAAGGGCACTGAAGCTTTCTTT.